Listed below are T cell receptor beta chains from one sample, sequenced in a study of T cell changes during pregnancy in multiple sclerosis. The repertoire was sequenced with immunoSEQ multiplex PCR; TCRdb's copy has only in-frame clones and lacks some. The sample holds roughly 72,000 clones, roughly 90% seen once. The sequences come from peripheral blood, collected in the first trimester of pregnancy. These TCRs come from a female donor in good health, enrolled as a control in a pregnancy study. The CDR3 runs from the conserved cysteine through the conserved F or W. The D gene is left open where the match is weak. For some rows the clone size is stated as once, few or many, or as a class when expanded; others skip it.

D	V	size	J	CDR3	DNA
.	TRBV6-5	.	TRBJ2-5	CASSYLWEAQETQYF	TGTGCCAGCAGTTACCTCTGGGAGGCACAAGAGACCCAGTACTTC
.	TRBV6-5	.	TRBJ2-3	CASSYGGGPSTDTQYF	TGTGCCAGCAGTTACGGCGGGGGCCCTAGCACAGATACGCAGTATTTT
TRBD2	TRBV4-1	.	TRBJ2-1	CASRYRLGTSGGYNEQFF	TGCGCCAGCAGATACAGGTTAGGGACTAGCGGGGGGTACAATGAGCAGTTCTTC
.	TRBV11-2	.	TRBJ1-2	CASSPIGTGYNYGYTF	TGTGCCAGCAGCCCCATAGGTACGGGGTATAACTATGGCTACACCTTC
TRBD2	TRBV6-4	.	TRBJ2-1	CASSFLAGGSYNEQFF	TGTGCCAGCAGTTTTCTAGCGGGAGGGTCCTACAATGAGCAGTTCTTC
.	TRBV28	.	TRBJ1-1	CASRTQGTEAFF	TGTGCCAGCAGGACGCAGGGGACTGAAGCTTTCTTT
TRBD1	TRBV6-1	.	TRBJ2-3	CASSENRGPDTQYF	TGTGCCAGCAGTGAAAACAGGGGCCCAGATACGCAGTATTTT
.	TRBV7-9	.	TRBJ1-6	CASSLSADSPLHF	TGTGCCAGCAGCTTATCAGCGGATTCACCCCTCCACTTT
TRBD2	TRBV19	.	TRBJ2-3	CASSGSGLAGGDTQYF	TGTGCCAGTAGTGGCTCAGGACTAGCGGGAGGAGATACGCAGTATTTT
.	TRBV5-6	.	TRBJ1-2	CASIRYPRADYGYTF	TGTGCCAGCATAAGGTATCCCAGGGCGGATTATGGCTACACCTTC
TRBD1	TRBV27	.	TRBJ2-7	CASNQPGGEQYF	TGTGCCAGCAACCAACCAGGGGGCGAGCAGTACTTC
TRBD2	TRBV6-6	.	TRBJ2-7	CASNPGLAVDEQYF	TGTGCCAGCAACCCGGGGCTAGCGGTAGACGAGCAGTACTTC
.	TRBV4-1	.	TRBJ1-2	CASSQEGVNYGYTF	TGCGCCAGCAGCCAAGAGGGAGTTAACTATGGCTACACCTTC
.	TRBV14	.	TRBJ1-1	CASSQEPRVWTEAFF	TGTGCCAGCAGCCAAGAACCGAGGGTTTGGACTGAAGCTTTCTTT
TRBD2	TRBV10-2	once	TRBJ2-2	CASKTSGSQGTGELFF	TGCGCCAGCAAAACTAGCGGGAGCCAAGGGACCGGGGAGCTGTTTTTT
.	TRBV5-1	.	TRBJ2-7	CASSWRDSSYEQYF	TGCGCCAGCAGCTGGAGGGACAGCTCCTACGAGCAGTACTTC
.	TRBV4-3	.	TRBJ1-5	CASSQDSRRLRQPQHF	TGCGCCAGCAGCCAAGATTCTCGGCGGTTGCGTCAGCCCCAGCATTTT
TRBD1	TRBV29-1	.	TRBJ1-3	CSVVDRNSGNTIYF	TGCAGCGTTGTGGACAGGAACTCTGGAAACACCATATATTTT
.	TRBV2	.	TRBJ1-3	CASSEAYPGMAGNTIYF	TGTGCCAGCAGTGAAGCCTACCCAGGGATGGCGGGAAACACCATATATTTT
TRBD1	TRBV7-2	.	TRBJ1-5	CASSFVGQRNQPQHF	TGTGCCAGCAGCTTCGTGGGACAGAGGAATCAGCCCCAGCATTTT
TRBD1	TRBV7-2	.	TRBJ2-7	CASSSRTGIAYEQYF	TGTGCCAGCAGCTCCCGGACAGGGATAGCCTACGAGCAGTACTTC
.	TRBV19	.	TRBJ1-3	CASRETGSGNTIYF	TGTGCCAGTAGGGAGACAGGCTCTGGAAACACCATATATTTT
.	TRBV7-9	.	TRBJ2-1	CASSLEGRGWNEQFF	TGTGCCAGCAGCTTAGAGGGCAGGGGTTGGAATGAGCAGTTCTTC
.	TRBV5-1	.	TRBJ1-6	CASSLDRNNSPLHF	TGCGCCAGCAGCCTAGACAGGAATAATTCACCCCTCCACTTT
.	TRBV5-1	.	TRBJ1-1	CASSLVLGNTEAFF	TGCGCCAGCAGCTTGGTCCTAGGGAACACTGAAGCTTTCTTT
TRBD1	TRBV28	.	TRBJ1-2	CASSIQGAVSEETF	TGTGCCAGCAGTATCCAGGGGGCCGTAAGTGAGGAAACCTTC
TRBD1	TRBV5-6	.	TRBJ2-7	CASSLIPQLQGDQYF	TGTGCCAGCAGCTTGATACCTCAACTACAGGGGGACCAGTACTTC
TRBD1	TRBV5-4	.	TRBJ2-1	CASSEETGAVNEQFF	TGTGCCAGCAGCGAGGAAACAGGGGCGGTTAATGAGCAGTTCTTC
TRBD2	TRBV4-1	.	TRBJ2-3	CASSQDLAGGDTQYF	TGCGCCAGCAGCCAAGATCTAGCGGGAGGAGATACGCAGTATTTT
.	TRBV4-1	.	TRBJ2-7	CASSQGMGPLYEQYF	TGCGCCAGCAGCCAAGGGATGGGGCCCCTCTACGAGCAGTACTTC
TRBD1	TRBV29-1	.	TRBJ1-5	CSVEGQGARNSNQPQHF	TGCAGCGTTGAAGGACAGGGGGCTCGGAATAGCAATCAGCCCCAGCATTTT
TRBD2	TRBV6-5	.	TRBJ2-3	CASTIRSGSADTQYF	TGTGCCAGCACTATCCGGAGCGGGAGCGCAGATACGCAGTATTTT
.	TRBV5-4	few	TRBJ1-2	CASSLKGTGSYTF	TGTGCCAGCAGCTTGAAAGGTACGGGGAGCTACACCTTC
.	TRBV18	.	TRBJ2-7	CASSPDMSYEQYF	TGTGCCAGCTCCCCGGACATGTCCTACGAGCAGTACTTC
.	TRBV29-1	.	TRBJ2-5	CSVEDRRVRETQYF	TGCAGCGTTGAAGATCGCAGGGTTCGAGAGACCCAGTACTTC
TRBD1	TRBV28	.	TRBJ2-2	CASTPRAGGRSTGELFF	TGTGCCAGCACCCCGCGGGCAGGGGGACGTAGCACCGGGGAGCTGTTTTTT
TRBD1	TRBV7-6	.	TRBJ1-2	CASSAGQGLDGYTF	TGTGCCAGCAGCGCGGGACAGGGGTTAGATGGCTACACCTTC
.	TRBV21-1	.	TRBJ1-5	CASSKVAYMRNQPQHF	TGTGCCAGCAGCAAAGTAGCCTACATGCGAAATCAGCCCCAGCATTTT
TRBD1	TRBV7-9	.	TRBJ1-2	CASSLRDRVGYGYTF	TGTGCCAGCAGTCTCCGGGACAGGGTGGGCTATGGCTACACCTTC
.	TRBV19	.	TRBJ1-4	CASSPGRGGNEKLFF	TGTGCCAGTAGCCCCGGCCGGGGAGGTAATGAAAAACTGTTTTTT
.	TRBV11-2	.	TRBJ2-3	CASRPQGYVGDTQYF	TGTGCCAGCAGACCACAGGGTTATGTCGGAGATACGCAGTATTTT
.	TRBV11-2	.	TRBJ2-2	CASSIPGHTTGELFF	TGTGCCAGCAGCATCCCGGGACATACCACCGGGGAGCTGTTTTTT
.	TRBV19	.	TRBJ2-7	CATTKGQSTYEQYF	TGTGCCACCACCAAAGGACAGAGTACCTACGAGCAGTACTTC
.	TRBV7-6	.	TRBJ2-3	CASSLGQLWVDTQYF	TGTGCCAGCAGCTTAGGACAGCTGTGGGTAGATACGCAGTATTTT
TRBD1	TRBV7-6	.	TRBJ2-7	CASSPGTAISEQYF	TGTGCCAGCAGCCCAGGGACAGCCATTAGTGAGCAGTACTTC
.	TRBV4-1	.	TRBJ1-1	CASSQDLGGPDTEAFF	TGCGCCAGCAGCCAAGATCTGGGGGGACCGGACACTGAAGCTTTCTTT
.	TRBV15	.	TRBJ1-4	CATSRDSAGGEKLFF	TGTGCCACCAGCAGAGATAGCGCAGGAGGTGAAAAACTGTTTTTT
TRBD1	TRBV28	.	TRBJ2-2	CASRPGGSDTGELFF	TGTGCCAGCAGACCAGGGGGTTCTGACACCGGGGAGCTGTTTTTT
TRBD2	TRBV11-2	.	TRBJ2-1	CASSPGLASNEQFF	TGTGCCAGCAGCCCGGGACTAGCGAGCAATGAGCAGTTCTTC
.	TRBV28	.	TRBJ1-5	CASSLQISNQPQHF	TGTGCCAGCAGTTTACAGATTAGCAATCAGCCCCAGCATTTT
TRBD1	TRBV18	.	TRBJ2-1	CASSPQGQGAGNEQFF	TGTGCCAGCTCACCACAAGGGCAGGGGGCCGGGAATGAGCAGTTCTTC